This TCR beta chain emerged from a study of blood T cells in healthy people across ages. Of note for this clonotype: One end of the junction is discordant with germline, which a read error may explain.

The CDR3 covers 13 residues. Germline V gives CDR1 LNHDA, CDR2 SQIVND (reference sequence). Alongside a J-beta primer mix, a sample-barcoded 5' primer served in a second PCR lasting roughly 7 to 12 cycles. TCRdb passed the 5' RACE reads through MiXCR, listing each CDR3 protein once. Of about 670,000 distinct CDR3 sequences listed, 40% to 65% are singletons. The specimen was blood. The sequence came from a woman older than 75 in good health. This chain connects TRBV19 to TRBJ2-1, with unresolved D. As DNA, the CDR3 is TGTGCCAGTAGTATAGATATACACAATGGGCAGTTCTTC. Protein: CASSIDIHNGQFF.